The 21 T cell receptor beta chains below all came from one sample that was sequenced in a study of blood T cell repertoires in COVID-19. Sequencing used immunoSEQ multiplex PCR; TCRdb keeps in-frame clones, though not all of them. The profile shows fewer than 250,000 clones, about 90% of them singletons. Sequenced sample: peripheral blood. The receptors come from a man aged 25 to 45 with COVID-19, enrolled during active disease.

The V call is TRBV5-1, the J call TRBJ2-5, with 7 positions matching TRBD2. The CDR3 sequence is 15 residues long. Per the germline V gene, CDR1 is SGHRS and CDR2 is YFSETQ. V shed 2 bases, J shed 3 bases, and the junction held 7 bases outside the gene matches. CDR3: CASSFSLAGEETQYF. The CDR3 coding sequence is TGCGCCAGCAGCTTCTCGTTGGCGGGGGAAGAGACCCAGTACTTC.

This chain connects TRBV25-1 to TRBJ1-2, with D possibly being TRBD1 (6 bases). This CDR3 region has 13 residues. Per the germline V gene, CDR1 is MGHDK and CDR2 is SYGVNS. Trimming cost V 5 bases and J 6 bases, with 13 bases left between them. DNA of the CDR3: TGTGCCAGCAGTATAGGACAGACCCATGGCTACACCTTC. Its protein is CASSIGQTHGYTF.

The V gene is TRBV28, the J gene TRBJ1-1; the match to TRBD1 covers 9 bases. Germline V lookup: CDR1 MDHEN, CDR2 SYDVKM. Trimming removed 6 bases from V and 5 bases from J; junction bases left unmatched: 13. CDR3 length: 16 residues. The DNA for the CDR3 is TGTGCCAGCAGGGAACCCCGGGACAGGGCGGGAACTGAAGCTTTCTTT. Translating it yields CASREPRDRAGTEAFF.

The V gene is TRBV29-1, the J gene TRBJ2-3; D possibly corresponds to TRBD2 (6 bases). With 6 bases removed from V and 4 bases from J, the gap between germline ends came to 8 bases. Per germline, CDR1 SQVTM and CDR2 ANQGSEA. The CDR3 consists of 11 residues. The DNA of the CDR3 is TGCAGCGTGGGGGGATCAGATACGCAGTATTTT. As protein: CSVGGSDTQYF.

Comment on this clone: The sample carries other DNA sequences with the same CDR3. The rearrangement uses TRBV12-3 or TRBV12-4 and TRBJ1-1; unclear D gene. Between the trimmed V and J ends, which lost 3 bases and 2 bases, there was a span of 7 bases. The CDR3 length is 13 residues. In nucleotides, the CDR3 is TGTGCCAGCAGTTTGACGGGAAACACTGAAGCTTTCTTT. Translated: CASSLTGNTEAFF.

The rearrangement uses TRBV6-5 and TRBJ1-1; possible D gene TRBD1, 5 bases. Germline CDR1 and CDR2: MNHEY and SVGAGI. Trimming took off 7 bases at V and 3 bases at J, with 15 bases between the two ends. The CDR3 is 14 residues long. CDR3 amino acids: CASTPTGGDTEAFF. CDR3 bases: TGTGCCAGCACTCCCACCGGGGGTGACACTGAAGCTTTCTTT.

The V call is TRBV3-1 (or the pseudogene TRBV3-2), the J call TRBJ1-1; the D gene is possibly TRBD1 (6 bases). Looked up from germline, CDR1 is LGHDT and CDR2 is YNNKEL (reference sequence). V lost 3 bases and J lost 0, with 20 bases in between. This CDR3 region has 18 residues. CDR3 bases: TGTGCCAGCAGCCAGTTTTATGGGCGACAGGTGATGAACACTGAAGCTTTCTTT. Translated, it gives CASSQFYGRQVMNTEAFF.

The chain recombines TRBV6-5 with TRBJ1-4; perhaps TRBD1 as D (6 bases). The length of the CDR3 is 14 residues. Trimming stripped 5 bases from V and 7 bases from J, with 14 bases between. The V gene's germline CDR1 is MNHEY and CDR2 SVGAGI. The CDR3 sequence is CASSTAQGGEKLFF. As DNA, the CDR3 is TGTGCCAGCAGTACGGCACAGGGCGGTGAAAAACTGTTTTTT.

The V and J genes are TRBV9 and TRBJ2-2; TRBD1 matches 11 bases. Germline V gives CDR1 SGDLS, CDR2 YYNGEE. The CDR3 contains 15 residues. V lost 4 bases, J lost 4 bases, and 3 bases stayed unmatched. The CDR3 loop reads CASSLGTGGTGELFF. The CDR3 DNA is TGTGCCAGCAGCCTCGGGACAGGGGGCACCGGGGAGCTGTTTTTT.

The gene calls are TRBV6-5 and TRBJ1-5, with 9 nucleotides matching TRBD1. Germline V gene lookup returns CDR1 MNHEY and CDR2 SVGAGI. The CDR3 extends over 15 amino acids. With 6 bases clipped from V and 1 base from J, the junction kept 4 bases outside the gene matches. CDR3 protein: CASRRTGASNQPQHF. The CDR3 DNA follows: TGTGCCAGCAGAAGGACAGGGGCGAGCAATCAGCCCCAGCATTTT.

This chain uses TRBV19 with TRBJ1-2; D not resolved. The CDR3 covers 12 residues. V shed 4 bases and J shed 8 bases, with 11 bases lying between them. Germline V gene lookup returns CDR1 LNHDA and CDR2 SQIVND (reference sequence). The CDR3 DNA follows: TGTGCCAGTAGTACGTTCCCGGGGGGCTACACCTTC. Amino acids: CASSTFPGGYTF.

The chain uses TRBV7-3 and TRBJ2-1; D may be TRBD1 (7 bases). Germline assignment: CDR1 SGHTA and CDR2 FQGTGA. Deletions cut 3 bases from V and 7 bases from J, with 10 bases between. This CDR3 contains 13 residues. CDR3 bases: TGTGCCAGCAGCTTCCAGGGGGGTAATGAGCAGTTCTTC. This gives the protein CASSFQGGNEQFF.

The rearrangement links TRBV28 to TRBJ1-5, with 11 nucleotides matching TRBD1. CDR3 length equals 15 residues. Germline trimming cut 3 bases from V and 5 bases from J; bases unmatched to any gene: 3. Germline assignment: CDR1 MDHEN and CDR2 SYDVKM. The CDR3 region has the DNA TGTGCCAGCAGTTTGGCGGACAGGGGGCATCAGCCCCAGCATTTT. Protein: CASSLADRGHQPQHF.

The J gene is TRBJ1-2, the V gene TRBV30; 11 bases line up with TRBD1. J gave up 7 bases and V 1 base, and 2 bases lay outside the gene matches. CDR3 length equals 13 residues. Germline assignment: CDR1 GTSNPN and CDR2 SVGIG (reference sequence). Here the CDR3 reads CAWSGTGGLGYTF. The CDR3 DNA reads as TGTGCCTGGAGTGGGACAGGGGGCCTTGGCTACACCTTC.

The rearrangement joins TRBV2 to TRBJ1-1, with 8 bases that match TRBD1. Germline V lookup: CDR1 SNHLY, CDR2 FYNNEI. This CDR3 contains 13 residues. V shed 6 bases, J shed 5 bases, and the junction held 5 bases outside the gene matches. The CDR3 loop is CASRGQVGTEAFF. CDR3 nucleotide sequence: TGTGCCAGCAGGGGACAGGTGGGAACTGAAGCTTTCTTT.

The chain links TRBV18 to TRBJ1-3; 9 bases agree with TRBD1. The CDR3 has 16 residues. With 3 bases clipped from V and 3 bases from J, the junction kept 6 bases outside the gene matches. CDR1 and CDR2 from the germline V gene are KGHSH and LQKENI. For the CDR3, the DNA is TGTGCCAGCTCACCGGCGGGACAGGGCAATGGAAACACCATATATTTT. Translating gives CASSPAGQGNGNTIYF.

The rearrangement joins TRBV4-2 to TRBJ1-5, with 7 bases that match TRBD1. With V trimmed by 1 base and J by 1 base, 7 bases remained unmatched. This CDR3 is built from 17 residues. Germline V lookup: CDR1 LGHNA, CDR2 YNFKEQ. CDR3 sequence (DNA): TGTGCCAGCAGCCAAGGCGAGGGGGCTGGGAGCAATCAGCCCCAGCATTTT. Its protein product is CASSQGEGAGSNQPQHF.

The V and J genes are TRBV27 and TRBJ1-1; 9 bases map to TRBD1. V lost 5 bases and J lost 4; bases outside the gene matches: 5. The CDR3 spans 14 residues. Germline loops: CDR1 MNHEY, CDR2 SMNVEV (reference sequence). CDR3 DNA: TGTGCCAGCAGTCCCGGGACAGGGACCACTGAAGCTTTCTTT. As protein: CASSPGTGTTEAFF.

The gene calls are TRBV30 and TRBJ1-5; no definite D call. CDR1 is GTSNPN and CDR2 is SVGIG in the germline V gene (reference sequence). The CDR3 is 14 amino acids. Deletions cut 1 base from V and 4 bases from J, with 11 bases between. For the CDR3, the DNA is TGTGCCTGGAGTGAAGGAGACCAGAATCAGCCCCAGCATTTT. Protein sequence: CAWSEGDQNQPQHF.

The chain uses TRBV9 and TRBJ2-1; 8 bases are a match to TRBD1. The trim removed 0 bases at V and 6 bases at J, leaving 5 bases unmatched. Germline assignment: CDR1 SGDLS and CDR2 YYNGEE. CDR3 length: 15 residues. The chain's CDR3 is CASSVGQGALNEQFF. The CDR3 DNA is TGTGCCAGCAGCGTAGGGCAGGGGGCTCTCAATGAGCAGTTCTTC.

A single count supports this clone. The CDR3: CAIRDDRSSGNTIYF. In DNA, the CDR3 is TGTGCCATCAGAGACGACAGAAGCTCTGGAAACACCATATATTTT. V gene TRBV10-3 combines with J gene TRBJ1-3; D may be TRBD1 (5 bases). The CDR3 spans 15 residues. The germline V and J ends were trimmed by 6 bases and 0 bases, with 12 bases remaining between them. The germline gives CDR1 ENHRY, CDR2 SYGVKD.